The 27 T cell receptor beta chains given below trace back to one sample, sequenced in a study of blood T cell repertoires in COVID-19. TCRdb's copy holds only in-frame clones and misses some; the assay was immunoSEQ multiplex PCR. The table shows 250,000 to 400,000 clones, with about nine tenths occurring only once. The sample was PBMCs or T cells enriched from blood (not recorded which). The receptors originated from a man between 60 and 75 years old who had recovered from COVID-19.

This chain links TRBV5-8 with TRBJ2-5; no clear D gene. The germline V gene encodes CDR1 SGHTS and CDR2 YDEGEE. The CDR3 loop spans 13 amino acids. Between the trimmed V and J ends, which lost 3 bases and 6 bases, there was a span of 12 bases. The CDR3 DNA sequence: TGTGCCAGCAGCTATAGCCAGCCGCAGACCCAGTACTTC. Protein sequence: CASSYSQPQTQYF.

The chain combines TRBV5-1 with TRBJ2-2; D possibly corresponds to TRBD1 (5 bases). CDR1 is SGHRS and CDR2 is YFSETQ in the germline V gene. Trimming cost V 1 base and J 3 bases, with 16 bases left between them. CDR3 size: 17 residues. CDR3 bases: TGCGCCAGCAGCTTGCCGCCCCCACCAGGGTACACCGGGGAGCTGTTTTTT. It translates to CASSLPPPPGYTGELFF.

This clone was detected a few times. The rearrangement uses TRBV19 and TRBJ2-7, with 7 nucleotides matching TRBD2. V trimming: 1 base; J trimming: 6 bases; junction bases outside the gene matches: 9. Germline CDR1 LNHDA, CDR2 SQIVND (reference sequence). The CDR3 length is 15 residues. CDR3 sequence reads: CASSIGWAGDGEQYF. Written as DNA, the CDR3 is TGTGCCAGTAGTATAGGTTGGGCGGGAGATGGCGAGCAGTACTTC. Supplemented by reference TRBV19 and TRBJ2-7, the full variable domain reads DGGITQSPKYLFRKEGQNVTLSCEQNLNHDAMYWYRQDPGQGLRLIYYSQIVNDFQKGDIAEGYSVSREKKESFPLTVTSAQKNPTAFYLCASSIGWAGDGEQYFGPGTRLTVT.

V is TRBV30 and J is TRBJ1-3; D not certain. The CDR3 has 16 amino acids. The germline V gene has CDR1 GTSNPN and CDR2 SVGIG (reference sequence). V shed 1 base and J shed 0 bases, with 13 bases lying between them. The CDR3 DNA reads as TGTGCCTGGAGTGACTTCGGAAGGAGCTCTGGAAACACCATATATTTT. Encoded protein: CAWSDFGRSSGNTIYF.

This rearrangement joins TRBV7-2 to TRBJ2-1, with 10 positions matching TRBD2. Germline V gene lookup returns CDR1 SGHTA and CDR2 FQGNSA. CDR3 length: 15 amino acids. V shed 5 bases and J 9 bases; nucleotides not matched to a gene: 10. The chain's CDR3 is CASSQRPLAGVEQFF. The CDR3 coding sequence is TGTGCCAGCAGCCAGCGCCCGCTAGCGGGAGTTGAGCAGTTCTTC. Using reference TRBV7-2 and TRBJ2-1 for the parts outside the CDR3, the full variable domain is GAGVSQSPSNKVTEKGKDVELRCDPISGHTALYWYRQSLGQGLEFLIYFQGNSAPDKSGLPSDRFSAERTGGSVSTLTIQRTQQEDSAVYLCASSQRPLAGVEQFFGPGTRLTVL.

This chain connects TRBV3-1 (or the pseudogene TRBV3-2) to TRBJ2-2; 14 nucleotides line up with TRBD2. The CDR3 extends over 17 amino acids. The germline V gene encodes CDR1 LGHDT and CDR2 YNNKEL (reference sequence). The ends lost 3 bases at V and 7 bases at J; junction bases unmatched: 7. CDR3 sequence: CASSQDGLAGGFGELFF. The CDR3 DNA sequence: TGTGCCAGCAGCCAGGACGGACTAGCGGGAGGATTCGGGGAGCTGTTTTTT.

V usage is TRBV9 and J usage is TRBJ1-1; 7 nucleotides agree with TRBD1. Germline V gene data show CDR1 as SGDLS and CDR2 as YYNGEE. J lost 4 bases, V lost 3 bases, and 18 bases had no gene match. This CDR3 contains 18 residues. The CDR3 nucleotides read TGTGCCAGCAGCGGCCAGGGGGGTGGCCGTTCGTTATCCACTGAAGCTTTCTTT. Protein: CASSGQGGGRSLSTEAFF.

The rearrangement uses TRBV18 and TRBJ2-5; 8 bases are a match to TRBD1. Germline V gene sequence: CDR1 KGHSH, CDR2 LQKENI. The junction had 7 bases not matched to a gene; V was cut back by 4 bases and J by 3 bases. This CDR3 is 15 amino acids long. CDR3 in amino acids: CASSLHPGGEETQYF. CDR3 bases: TGTGCCAGCTCACTTCATCCAGGGGGCGAAGAGACCCAGTACTTC.

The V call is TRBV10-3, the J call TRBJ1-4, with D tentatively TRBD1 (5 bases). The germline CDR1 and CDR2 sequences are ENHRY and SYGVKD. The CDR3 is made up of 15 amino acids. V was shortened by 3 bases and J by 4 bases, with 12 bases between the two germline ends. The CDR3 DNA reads TGTGCCATCAGTGAACCGGGACTGATTAATGAAAAACTGTTTTTT. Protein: CAISEPGLINEKLFF.

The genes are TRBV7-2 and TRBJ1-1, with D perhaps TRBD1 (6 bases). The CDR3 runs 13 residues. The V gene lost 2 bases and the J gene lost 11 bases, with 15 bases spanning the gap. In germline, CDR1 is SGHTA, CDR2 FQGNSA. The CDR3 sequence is CASSLTTGPRAFF. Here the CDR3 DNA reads TGTGCCAGCAGCTTAACCACAGGGCCCCGGGCTTTCTTT. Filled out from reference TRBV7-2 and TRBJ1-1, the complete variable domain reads GAGVSQSPSNKVTEKGKDVELRCDPISGHTALYWYRQSLGQGLEFLIYFQGNSAPDKSGLPSDRFSAERTGGSVSTLTIQRTQQEDSAVYLCASSLTTGPRAFFGQGTRLTVV.

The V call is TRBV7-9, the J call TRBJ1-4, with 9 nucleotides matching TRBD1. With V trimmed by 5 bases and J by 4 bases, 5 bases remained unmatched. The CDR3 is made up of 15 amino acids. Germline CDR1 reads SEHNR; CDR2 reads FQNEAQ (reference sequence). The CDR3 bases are TGTGCCAGCAGCCTAAGGGGACAGGGTAATGAAAAACTGTTTTTT. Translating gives CASSLRGQGNEKLFF.

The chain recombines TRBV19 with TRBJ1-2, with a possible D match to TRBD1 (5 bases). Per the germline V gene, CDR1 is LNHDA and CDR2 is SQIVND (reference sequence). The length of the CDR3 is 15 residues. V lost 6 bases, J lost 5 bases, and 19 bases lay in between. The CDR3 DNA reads TGTGCCAGTAGACGGCCGACAGAAACCTATTATGGCTACACCTTC. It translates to CASRRPTETYYGYTF.

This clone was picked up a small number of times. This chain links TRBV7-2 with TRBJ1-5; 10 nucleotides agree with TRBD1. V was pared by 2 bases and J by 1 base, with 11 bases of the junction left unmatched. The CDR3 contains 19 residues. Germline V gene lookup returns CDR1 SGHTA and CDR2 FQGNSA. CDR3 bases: TGTGCCAGCAGCTTAAAAACCGGGACAGGGGTTATGAGCAATCAGCCCCAGCATTTT. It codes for CASSLKTGTGVMSNQPQHF. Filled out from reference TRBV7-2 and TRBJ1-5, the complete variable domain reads GAGVSQSPSNKVTEKGKDVELRCDPISGHTALYWYRQSLGQGLEFLIYFQGNSAPDKSGLPSDRFSAERTGGSVSTLTIQRTQQEDSAVYLCASSLKTGTGVMSNQPQHFGDGTRLSIL.

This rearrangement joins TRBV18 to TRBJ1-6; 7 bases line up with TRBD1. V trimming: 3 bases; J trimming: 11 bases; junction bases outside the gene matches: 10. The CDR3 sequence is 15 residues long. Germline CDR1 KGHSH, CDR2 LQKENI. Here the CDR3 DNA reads TGTGCCAGCTCACCCTCGACAGGGATTGGTACACCCCTCCACTTT. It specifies CASSPSTGIGTPLHF. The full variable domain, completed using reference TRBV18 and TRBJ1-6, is NAGVMQNPRHLVRRRGQEARLRCSPMKGHSHVYWYRQLPEEGLKFMVYLQKENIIDESGMPKERFSAEFPKEGPSILRIQQVVRGDSAAYFCASSPSTGIGTPLHFGNGTRLTVT.

CDR3 coding DNA: TGTGCCAGCAGTCCGCCCGGGACTACCAGGGCCGTACAGAATGAGCAGTTCTTC. Protein: CASSPPGTTRAVQNEQFF. The chain combines TRBV27 with TRBJ2-1; TRBD2 matches 7 bases. The CDR3 extends over 18 amino acids. The V segment lost 5 bases and the J segment 7 bases; nucleotides outside the gene matches: 20. Per germline, CDR1 MNHEY and CDR2 SMNVEV (reference sequence).

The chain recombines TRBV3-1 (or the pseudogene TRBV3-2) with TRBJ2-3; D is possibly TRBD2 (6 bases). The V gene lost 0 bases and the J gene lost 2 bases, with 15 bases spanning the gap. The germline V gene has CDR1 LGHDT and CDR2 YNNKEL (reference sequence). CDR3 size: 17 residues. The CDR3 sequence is CASSQDGRRALTDTQYF. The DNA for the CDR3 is TGTGCCAGCAGCCAAGATGGGAGGCGGGCCCTCACAGATACGCAGTATTTT.

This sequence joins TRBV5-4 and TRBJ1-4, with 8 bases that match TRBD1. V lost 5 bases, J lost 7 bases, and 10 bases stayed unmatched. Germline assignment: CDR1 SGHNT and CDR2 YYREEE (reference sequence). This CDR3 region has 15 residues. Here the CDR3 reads CASSPSGTGGEKLFF. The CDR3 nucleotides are TGTGCCAGCAGTCCTTCCGGGACAGGTGGTGAAAAACTGTTTTTT.

CDR3 in amino acids: CASNLAGFLTDTQYF. Written as DNA, the CDR3 is TGTGCCAGCAACCTAGCGGGATTCTTAACAGATACGCAGTATTTT. The rearrangement links TRBV5-5 to TRBJ2-3, with 9 nucleotides matching TRBD2. Germline assignment: CDR1 SGHKS and CDR2 YYEKEE (reference sequence). The V gene end was trimmed by 6 bases and the J gene end by 3 bases; junction bases not matched to a gene: 8. The CDR3 loop spans 15 amino acids.

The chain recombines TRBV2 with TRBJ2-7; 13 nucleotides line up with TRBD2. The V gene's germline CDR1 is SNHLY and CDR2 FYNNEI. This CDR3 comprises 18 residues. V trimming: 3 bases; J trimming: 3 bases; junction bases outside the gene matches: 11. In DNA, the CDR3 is TGTGCCAGCAGTGAGGGGGCGGGACTAGCGGGGCCCTTCTACGAGCAGTACTTC. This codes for CASSEGAGLAGPFYEQYF.

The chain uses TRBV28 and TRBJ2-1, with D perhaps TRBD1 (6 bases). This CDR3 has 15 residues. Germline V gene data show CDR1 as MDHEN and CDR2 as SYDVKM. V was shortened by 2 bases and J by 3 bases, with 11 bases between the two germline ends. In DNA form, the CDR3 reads TGTGCCAGCAGTTTACAGGGGCACCGCTACAATGAGCAGTTCTTC. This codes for CASSLQGHRYNEQFF.

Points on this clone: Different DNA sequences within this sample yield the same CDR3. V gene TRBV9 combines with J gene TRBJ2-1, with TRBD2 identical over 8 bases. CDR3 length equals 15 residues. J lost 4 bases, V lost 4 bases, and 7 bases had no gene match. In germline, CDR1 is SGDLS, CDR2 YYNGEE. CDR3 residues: CASSPTSGLYNEQFF. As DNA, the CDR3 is TGTGCCAGCAGCCCAACTAGCGGACTGTACAATGAGCAGTTCTTC.

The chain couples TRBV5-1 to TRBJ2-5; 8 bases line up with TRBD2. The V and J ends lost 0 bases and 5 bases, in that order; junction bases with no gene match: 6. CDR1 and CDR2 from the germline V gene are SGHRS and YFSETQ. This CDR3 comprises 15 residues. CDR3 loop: CASSLAAGGGETQYF. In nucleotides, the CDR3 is TGCGCCAGCAGCTTGGCCGCGGGAGGAGGGGAGACCCAGTACTTC.

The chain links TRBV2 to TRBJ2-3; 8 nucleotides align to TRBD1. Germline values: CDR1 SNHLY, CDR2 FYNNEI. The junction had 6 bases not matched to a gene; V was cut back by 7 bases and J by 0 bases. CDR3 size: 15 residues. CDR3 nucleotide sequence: TGTGCCAGCATAAACAGGGGGTACAGCACAGATACGCAGTATTTT. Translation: CASINRGYSTDTQYF.

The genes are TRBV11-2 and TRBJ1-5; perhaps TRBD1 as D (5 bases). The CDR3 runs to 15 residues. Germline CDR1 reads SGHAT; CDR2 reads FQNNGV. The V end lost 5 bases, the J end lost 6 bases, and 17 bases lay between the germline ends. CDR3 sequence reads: CASSTRPRRGQPQHF. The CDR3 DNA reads TGTGCCAGCAGCACTCGACCGAGAAGGGGTCAGCCCCAGCATTTT.

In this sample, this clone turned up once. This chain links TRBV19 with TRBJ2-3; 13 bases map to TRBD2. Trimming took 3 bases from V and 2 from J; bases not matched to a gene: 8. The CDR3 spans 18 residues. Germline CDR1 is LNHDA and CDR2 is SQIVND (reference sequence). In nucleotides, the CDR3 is TGTGCCAGTAGTATTACTAGCGGGAGGGAAACACTCACAGATACGCAGTATTTT. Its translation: CASSITSGRETLTDTQYF.

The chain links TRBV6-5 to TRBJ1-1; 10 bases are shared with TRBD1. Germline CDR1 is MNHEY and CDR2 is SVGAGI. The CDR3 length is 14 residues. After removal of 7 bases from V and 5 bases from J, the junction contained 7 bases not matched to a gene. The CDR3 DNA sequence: TGTGCCAGCACAGTGACAGGGGGCTCTACTGAAGCTTTCTTT. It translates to CASTVTGGSTEAFF.

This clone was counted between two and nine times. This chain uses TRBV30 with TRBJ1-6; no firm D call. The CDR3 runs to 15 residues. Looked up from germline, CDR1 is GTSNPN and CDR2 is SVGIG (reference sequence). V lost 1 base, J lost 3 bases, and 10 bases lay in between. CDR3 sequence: CAWSGWSFYNSPLHF. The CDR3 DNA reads TGTGCCTGGAGTGGATGGAGCTTCTATAATTCACCCCTCCACTTT.